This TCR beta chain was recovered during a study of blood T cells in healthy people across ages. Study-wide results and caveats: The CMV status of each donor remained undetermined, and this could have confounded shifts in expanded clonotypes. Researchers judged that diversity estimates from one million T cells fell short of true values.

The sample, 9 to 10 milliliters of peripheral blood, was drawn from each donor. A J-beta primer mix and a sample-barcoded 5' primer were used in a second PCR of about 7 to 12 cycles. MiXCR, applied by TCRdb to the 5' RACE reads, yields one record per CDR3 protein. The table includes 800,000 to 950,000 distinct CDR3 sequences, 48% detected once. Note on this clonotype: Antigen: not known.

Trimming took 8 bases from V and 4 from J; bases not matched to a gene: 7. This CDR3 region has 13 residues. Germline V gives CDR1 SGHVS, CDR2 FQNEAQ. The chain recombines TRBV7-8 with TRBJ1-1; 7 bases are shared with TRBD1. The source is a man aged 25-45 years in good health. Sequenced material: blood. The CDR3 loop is CASQEGASTEAFF. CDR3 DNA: TGTGCCAGCCAGGAGGGGGCGAGCACTGAAGCTTTCTTT.